Listed below are T cell receptor beta chains from one sample, sequenced in a study of blood T cell repertoires in COVID-19. Sequencing was performed with immunoSEQ multiplex PCR; in TCRdb, only in-frame clones are kept and a portion is missing. Of fewer than 300,000 clones in the sample, 91% were seen once. The sequencing sample was made of peripheral blood. These receptors were taken from a woman in her 30s with COVID-19, enrolled during active disease. Each CDR3 is given with its conserved first and last residue. A D gene is named only where the DNA matches it firmly. Clone sizes are given selectively: once, few, many, or a class where the clone is expanded.

V,size,J,D,CDR3,DNA
TRBV11-2,.,TRBJ2-5,.,CASSLAPGWQETQYF,TGTGCCAGCAGCTTAGCACCAGGGTGGCAAGAGACCCAGTACTTC
TRBV28,.,TRBJ1-5,.,CASSSGIGEGNNQPQHF,TGTGCCAGCAGCTCTGGGATAGGCGAGGGTAACAATCAGCCCCAGCATTTT
TRBV23-1,.,TRBJ2-7,.,CAIYRVHEQYF,TGCGCCATCTACAGGGTCCACGAGCAGTACTTC
TRBV14,once,TRBJ1-1,.,CASSHSGTTEAFF,TGTGCCAGCAGCCACAGCGGGACGACTGAAGCTTTCTTT
TRBV9,once,TRBJ2-7,.,CASSTGQAGAYEQYF,TGTGCCAGCAGCACGGGACAGGCGGGGGCCTACGAGCAGTACTTC
TRBV28,.,TRBJ2-3,TRBD2,CASSSAGASTDTQYF,TGTGCCAGCAGTTCGGCGGGAGCCAGCACAGATACGCAGTATTTT
TRBV3-1/TRBV3-2,.,TRBJ1-4,.,CASSQGRSSEKLFF,TGTGCCAGCAGCCAGGGGCGCTCTAGTGAAAAACTGTTTTTT
TRBV18,.,TRBJ1-1,.,CASSLRTANTEAFF,TGTGCCAGCTCACTCCGGACAGCTAACACTGAAGCTTTCTTT
TRBV29-1,once,TRBJ1-2,.,CSVAPRRPYGYTF,TGCAGCGTCGCACCTAGGCGGCCCTATGGCTACACCTTC
TRBV5-1,.,TRBJ1-2,TRBD1,CASSLGDTGTGGFLYYGYTF,TGCGCCAGCAGCTTGGGGGACACCGGGACAGGCGGCTTCCTTTACTATGGCTACACCTTC
TRBV10-3,.,TRBJ2-7,TRBD2,CAISFAGAEGREQYF,TGTGCCATCAGTTTCGCGGGAGCTGAAGGAAGGGAGCAGTACTTC
TRBV19,.,TRBJ2-5,.,CASSTASDSVQETQYF,TGTGCCAGTAGTACGGCCTCAGACAGCGTTCAAGAGACCCAGTACTTC
TRBV5-1,.,TRBJ2-2,TRBD2,CASSFNSGSGTGELFF,TGCGCCAGCAGCTTCAATAGCGGGAGCGGAACCGGGGAGCTGTTTTTT
TRBV5-1,.,TRBJ1-1,.,CASSNWNSGVEAFF,TGCGCCAGCAGCAATTGGAACTCAGGGGTTGAAGCTTTCTTT
TRBV30,.,TRBJ2-5,TRBD1,CAWSKQGAETQYF,TGTGCCTGGAGTAAACAGGGGGCTGAGACCCAGTACTTC
TRBV11-2,.,TRBJ2-7,.,CASSDHSVIYEQYF,TGTGCCAGCAGCGATCACTCGGTAATCTACGAGCAGTACTTC
TRBV2,.,TRBJ1-5,.,CASSSTGSNQPQHF,TGTGCCAGCAGTTCGACAGGAAGCAATCAGCCCCAGCATTTT
TRBV18,.,TRBJ1-3,.,CASSPPGRRANTIYF,TGTGCCAGCTCACCTCCCGGGAGGAGAGCAAACACCATATATTTT
TRBV29-1,.,TRBJ1-1,.,CSVREGMDTEAFF,TGCAGCGTCCGGGAGGGAATGGACACTGAAGCTTTCTTT
TRBV7-2,.,TRBJ1-1,.,CASTTQVNTEAFF,TGTGCCAGCACCACACAGGTAAACACTGAAGCTTTCTTT
TRBV6-1,.,TRBJ2-1,TRBD2,CASSDPRVGGSSYNEQFF,TGTGCCAGCAGTGATCCTAGGGTCGGCGGGAGCTCCTACAATGAGCAGTTCTTC